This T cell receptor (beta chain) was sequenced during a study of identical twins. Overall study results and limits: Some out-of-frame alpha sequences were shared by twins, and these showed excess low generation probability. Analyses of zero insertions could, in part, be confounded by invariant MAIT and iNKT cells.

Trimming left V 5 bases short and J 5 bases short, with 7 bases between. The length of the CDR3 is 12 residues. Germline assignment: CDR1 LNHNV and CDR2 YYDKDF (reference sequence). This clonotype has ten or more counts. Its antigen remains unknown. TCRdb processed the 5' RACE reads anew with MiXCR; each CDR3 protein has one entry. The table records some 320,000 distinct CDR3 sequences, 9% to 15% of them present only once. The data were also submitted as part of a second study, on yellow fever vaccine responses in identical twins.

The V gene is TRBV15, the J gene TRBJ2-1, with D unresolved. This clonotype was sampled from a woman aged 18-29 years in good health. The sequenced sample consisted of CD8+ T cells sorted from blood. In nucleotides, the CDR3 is TGTGCCACCAGCGGGGTCGACAATGAGCAGTTCTTC. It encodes CATSGVDNEQFF.